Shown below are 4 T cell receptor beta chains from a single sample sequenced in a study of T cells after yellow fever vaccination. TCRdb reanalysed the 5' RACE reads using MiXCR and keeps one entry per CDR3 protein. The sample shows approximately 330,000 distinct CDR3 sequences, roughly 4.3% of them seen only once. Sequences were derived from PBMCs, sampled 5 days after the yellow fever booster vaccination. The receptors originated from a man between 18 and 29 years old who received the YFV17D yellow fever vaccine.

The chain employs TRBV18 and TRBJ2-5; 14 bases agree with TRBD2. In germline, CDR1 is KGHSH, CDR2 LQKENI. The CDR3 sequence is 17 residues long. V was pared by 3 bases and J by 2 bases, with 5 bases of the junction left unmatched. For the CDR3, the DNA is TGTGCCAGCTCACCTCGACTAGCGGGGGGGAAACAAGAGACCCAGTACTTC. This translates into CASSPRLAGGKQETQYF.

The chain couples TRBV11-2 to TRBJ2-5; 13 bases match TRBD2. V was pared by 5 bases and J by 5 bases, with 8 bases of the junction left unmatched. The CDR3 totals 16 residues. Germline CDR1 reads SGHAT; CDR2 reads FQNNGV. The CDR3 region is CASSTRLAGGLETQYF. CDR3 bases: TGTGCCAGCAGCACCCGACTAGCGGGGGGCCTGGAGACCCAGTACTTC.

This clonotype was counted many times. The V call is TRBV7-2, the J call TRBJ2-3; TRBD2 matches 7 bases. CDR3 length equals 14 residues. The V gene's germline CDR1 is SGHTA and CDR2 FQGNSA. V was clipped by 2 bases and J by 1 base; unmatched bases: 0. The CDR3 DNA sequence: TGTGCCAGCAGCTTAAGCGGGGGCACAGATACGCAGTATTTT. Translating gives CASSLSGGTDTQYF.

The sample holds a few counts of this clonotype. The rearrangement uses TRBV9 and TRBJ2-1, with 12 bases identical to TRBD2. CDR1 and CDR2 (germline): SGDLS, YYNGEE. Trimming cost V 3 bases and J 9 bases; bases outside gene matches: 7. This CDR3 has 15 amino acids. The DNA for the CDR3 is TGTGCCAGCAGCGAGACTAGCGGGGGCACCTTTGAGCAGTTCTTC. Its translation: CASSETSGGTFEQFF.